The 11 T cell receptor beta chains listed next were all sequenced from one sample in a study of cytomegalovirus exposure and HLA in healthy donors. The primer mix had 60 Vbeta and 13 Jbeta primers. Using immunoSEQ multiplex PCR, the repertoire was profiled, and TCRdb retains in-frame clones only, with some absent. The sample holds around 150,000 clones, roughly 86% seen once. Sequenced material: PBMCs. Receptors originate from a woman aged 35 to 49 in good health and CMV-seronegative.

The chain couples TRBV7-2 to TRBJ2-7; TRBD2 matches 8 bases. CDR3 length: 14 residues. The germline CDR1 and CDR2 sequences are SGHTA and FQGNSA. Trimming took 4 bases from V and 1 from J; bases not matched to a gene: 3. The CDR3 DNA reads TGTGCCAGCAGCTCACTAGCGGAGTCCTACGAGCAGTACTTC. Translated, it gives CASSSLAESYEQYF.

In the case of this clone: This sample also contains other DNA sequences that code for the same CDR3. The genes are TRBV5-1 and TRBJ2-2; TRBD1 matches at 8 bases. After removal of 6 bases from V and 1 base from J, the junction contained 14 bases not matched to a gene. This CDR3 is built from 18 residues. Germline CDR1 SGHRS, CDR2 YFSETQ. The CDR3 loop is CASKAPGGLLLNTGELFF. CDR3 nucleotide sequence: TGCGCCAGCAAGGCACCAGGGGGCTTACTCCTGAACACCGGGGAGCTGTTTTTT.

V usage is TRBV7-3 and J usage is TRBJ2-5; 7 nucleotides agree with TRBD1. This CDR3 has 16 residues. V lost 4 bases and J lost 7; bases outside the gene matches: 15. Germline V CDR1 and CDR2: SGHTA, FQGTGA. The CDR3 DNA is TGTGCCAGCAGCTCCCCGGGGACAGACCGTGCCGGGACCCAGTACTTC. Its translation is CASSSPGTDRAGTQYF.

This clone showed up just once. The CDR3 is CASSLDQVGGIDTQYF. The CDR3, as DNA: TGTGCCAGCAGCTTAGATCAAGTGGGAGGAATAGATACGCAGTATTTT. The chain couples TRBV11-3 to TRBJ2-3, with D tentatively TRBD2 (6 bases). Trimming pared 0 bases from V and 5 bases from J, leaving 15 bases between. This CDR3 comprises 16 residues. The V gene's germline CDR1 is SGHNT and CDR2 YENEEA.

This clone was recorded once. The chain is built from TRBV10-3 and TRBJ1-3; D possibly corresponds to TRBD1 (6 bases). Germline CDR1 reads ENHRY; CDR2 reads SYGVKD. The CDR3 totals 15 residues. Trimming stripped 6 bases from V and 0 bases from J, with 12 bases between. CDR3 protein: CAIRTTGSSGNTIYF. CDR3 in DNA: TGTGCCATCAGAACTACAGGGAGCTCTGGAAACACCATATATTTT.

The count of this clone is one. V gene TRBV2 combines with J gene TRBJ2-7, with 7 nucleotides matching TRBD1. Germline V gives CDR1 SNHLY, CDR2 FYNNEI. V lost 0 bases, J lost 1 base, and 9 bases stayed unmatched. This CDR3 spans 17 amino acids. The DNA for the CDR3 is TGTGCCAGCAGTGAAGCAGTAGGGGGCGCCGGGTCCTACGAGCAGTACTTC. It encodes CASSEAVGGAGSYEQYF.

This clone was detected once. The chain joins TRBV7-2 to TRBJ2-2; tentative D call: TRBD2 (5 bases). The germline V gene has CDR1 SGHTA and CDR2 FQGNSA. Deletions cut 1 base from V and 5 bases from J, with 14 bases between. CDR3 length: 16 amino acids. The CDR3 DNA reads TGTGCCAGCAGCTTAGAGGTGTGGGGAGCGACCGGGGAGCTGTTTTTT. This gives the protein CASSLEVWGATGELFF.

The chain is built from TRBV7-9 and TRBJ2-5, with D unclear. The J call may be wrong; the DNA end is better matched by TRBJ2-7. CDR3 length equals 14 residues. The V gene's germline CDR1 is SEHNR and CDR2 FQNEAQ (reference sequence). CDR3 coding DNA: TGTGCCAGCAGCTTAGCTGGGCTGACCTACGAGCAGTACTTC. This sequence encodes CASSLAGLTYEQYF.

The V call is TRBV5-5, the J call TRBJ2-7; 9 nucleotides align to TRBD1. The CDR3 spans 14 residues. The trim removed 3 bases at V and 3 bases at J, leaving 4 bases unmatched. Per germline, CDR1 SGHKS and CDR2 YYEKEE (reference sequence). CDR3 sequence: CASSSRDRDYEQYF. The CDR3 DNA follows: TGTGCCAGCAGCTCCCGGGACAGGGACTACGAGCAGTACTTC.

This sequence joins TRBV7-9 and TRBJ2-7; 8 bases match TRBD2. Trimming removed 3 bases from V and 3 bases from J; junction bases left unmatched: 10. Germline lookup yields CDR1 SEHNR and CDR2 FQNEAQ (reference sequence). The CDR3 length is 16 residues. This chain's CDR3 is CASSLSLAGGFYEQYF. In DNA form, the CDR3 reads TGTGCCAGCAGCTTGAGTCTGGCGGGAGGTTTCTACGAGCAGTACTTC. Full variable domain (remainder filled in from reference TRBV7-9 and TRBJ2-7): DTGVSQNPRHKITKRGQNVTFRCDPISEHNRLYWYRQTLGQGPEFLTYFQNEAQLEKSRLLSDRFSAERPKGSFSTLEIQRTEQGDSAMYLCASSLSLAGGFYEQYFGPGTRLTVT.

V and J are TRBV5-5 and TRBJ2-7, with 11 bases that match TRBD2. V lost 5 bases, J lost 1 base, and 2 bases stayed unmatched. CDR3 length equals 14 residues. CDR1 is SGHKS, CDR2 YYEKEE, per germline (reference sequence). The CDR3 protein is CASRLAGGSYEQYF. Here the CDR3 DNA reads TGTGCCAGCAGGCTAGCGGGGGGATCCTACGAGCAGTACTTC.